The 28 T cell receptor beta chains in this list originate from one sample, sequenced in a study of OX40 agonist ivuxolimab in advanced cancers. Profiling relied on immunoSEQ multiplex PCR, and the TCRdb table lists in-frame clones only, not all of them. This table holds tens of thousands of clones, approximately 86% found once. The sample was CD4+ or CD8+ T cells sorted from blood, taken in a trial of the OX40 agonist ivuxolimab. The receptor set was obtained from an adult with an advanced solid tumor such as melanoma, head and neck, liver or kidney cancer.

The chain couples TRBV18 to TRBJ2-1; 13 bases map to TRBD2. With 0 bases clipped from V and 1 base from J, the junction kept 0 bases outside the gene matches. Germline assignment: CDR1 KGHSH and CDR2 LQKENI. This CDR3 comprises 17 residues. The chain's CDR3 is CASSPPTSGRSYNEQFF. The CDR3 bases are TGTGCCAGCTCACCACCGACTAGCGGGAGGTCCTACAATGAGCAGTTCTTC.

Worth noting for this clone: Other DNA sequences within the sample encode an identical CDR3. The chain has TRBV18 and TRBJ1-1, with 8 bases that match TRBD1. Germline CDR1 is KGHSH and CDR2 is LQKENI. V shed 3 bases and J 3 bases; nucleotides not matched to a gene: 0. CDR3 length: 13 residues. The CDR3 DNA follows: TGTGCCAGCTCACCGACAGGGGACACTGAAGCTTTCTTT. Protein: CASSPTGDTEAFF.

V gene TRBV30 combines with J gene TRBJ1-6; D gene unclear. Trimming pared 3 bases from V and 7 bases from J, leaving 4 bases between. This CDR3 has 11 amino acids. Germline V gene lookup returns CDR1 GTSNPN and CDR2 SVGIG (reference sequence). CDR3 sequence reads: CAWSENSPLHF. Here the CDR3 DNA reads TGTGCCTGGAGCGAGAATTCACCCCTCCACTTT. The variable domain in full, with the rest retrieved from reference TRBV30 and TRBJ1-6, is SQTIHQWPATLVQPVGSPLSLECTVEGTSNPNLYWYRQAAGRGLQLLFYSVGIGQISSEVPQNLSASRPQDRQFILSSKKLLLSDSGFYLCAWSENSPLHFGNGTRLTVT.

The chain employs TRBV19 and TRBJ1-2; possibly TRBD1 for D (6 bases). V lost 5 bases to trimming and J lost 2 bases, with 12 bases between them. Germline V CDR1 and CDR2: LNHDA, SQIVND (reference sequence). This CDR3 contains 14 residues. CDR3 amino acids: CASSPGQSNYGYTF. CDR3 DNA: TGTGCCAGTAGTCCTGGACAGTCCAACTATGGCTACACCTTC.

The chain combines TRBV11-2 with TRBJ1-2; a possible D gene is TRBD1 (6 bases). V dropped 1 base and J dropped 4 bases, with 16 bases sitting between them. Germline values: CDR1 SGHAT, CDR2 FQNNGV. The CDR3 spans 16 residues. The CDR3 reads CASSLVGAGVRYGYTF. CDR3 bases: TGTGCCAGCAGCTTAGTAGGCGCAGGGGTGCGCTATGGCTACACCTTC. The full variable domain, with the rest looked up from reference TRBV11-2 and TRBJ1-2, is EAGVAQSPRYKIIEKRQSVAFWCNPISGHATLYWYQQILGQGPKLLIQFQNNGVVDDSQLPKDRFSAERLKGVDSTLKIQPAKLEDSAVYLCASSLVGAGVRYGYTFGSGTRLTVV.

This sequence joins TRBV27 and TRBJ2-5; D unresolved. Germline V gives CDR1 MNHEY, CDR2 SMNVEV (reference sequence). V lost 5 bases to trimming and J lost 1 base, with 8 bases between them. The CDR3 covers 13 residues. DNA of the CDR3: TGTGCCAGCAGTCCAGACCTCCAAGAGACCCAGTACTTC. It encodes CASSPDLQETQYF.

The chain uses TRBV5-1 and TRBJ2-6; D unclear. There are 15 residues in the CDR3. Trimming stripped 4 bases from V and 0 bases from J, with 8 bases between. Germline V gene data show CDR1 as SGHRS and CDR2 as YFSETQ. CDR3 nucleotide sequence: TGCGCCAGCAGCCCGTTTAGCTCTGGGGCCAACGTCCTGACTTTC. Translation gives CASSPFSSGANVLTF.

As regards this clone: The junction shows a germline mismatch at one end, possibly a read error. Other DNA sequences in the sample encode the same CDR3. The rearrangement links TRBV25-1 to TRBJ2-7; D unclear. The CDR3 is 11 residues long. Looked up from germline, CDR1 is MGHDK and CDR2 is SYGVNS. CDR3 in DNA: TGCGCCAGCAGGAAGCACTACGAGCAGTACTTC. Its protein product is CASRKHYEQYF.

This chain connects TRBV18 to TRBJ2-5; D might be TRBD2 (6 bases). V was pared by 0 bases and J by 7 bases, with 6 bases between. This CDR3 spans 12 amino acids. Germline CDR1 reads KGHSH; CDR2 reads LQKENI. The CDR3 loop is CASSPPGGTQYF. CDR3 bases: TGTGCCAGCTCACCACCGGGAGGGACCCAGTACTTC.

The gene calls are TRBV25-1 and TRBJ1-1, with a possible D match to TRBD1 (6 bases). There are 12 residues in the CDR3. Trimming removed 2 bases at V and 10 bases at J, with 11 bases between. Per germline, CDR1 MGHDK and CDR2 SYGVNS. Here the CDR3 DNA reads TGTGCCAGCAGTGAAACAGGGCCAAGAGCTTTCTTT. This gives the protein CASSETGPRAFF.

The chain employs TRBV6-6 and TRBJ2-2, with D possibly being TRBD2 (6 bases). CDR1 is MNHNY and CDR2 is SVGAGI in the germline V gene (reference sequence). V was cut by 5 bases and J by 3 bases, with 13 bases left in between. This CDR3 is built from 15 residues. The CDR3 spells CASSPEGLYTGELFF. The CDR3 region has the DNA TGTGCCAGCAGTCCAGAGGGACTCTACACCGGGGAGCTGTTTTTT.

The chain carries TRBV7-9 and TRBJ1-1; D ambiguous. Germline CDR1 SEHNR, CDR2 FQNEAQ (reference sequence). The CDR3 sequence is 13 residues long. Trimming removed 5 bases at V and 7 bases at J, with 14 bases between. The CDR3 loop is CASSPRAGHEAFF. For the CDR3, the DNA is TGTGCCAGCAGCCCCCGGGCTGGGCATGAAGCTTTCTTT.

The table lists this clone with a few counts. The chain carries TRBV7-3 and TRBJ1-1; D is unresolved. Germline CDR1 SGHTA, CDR2 FQGTGA. CDR3 size: 14 residues. Trimming stripped 5 bases from V and 3 bases from J, with 13 bases between. In nucleotides, the CDR3 is TGTGCCAGCAGCCCCAATCCCGGAGACACTGAAGCTTTCTTT. It specifies CASSPNPGDTEAFF.

This chain joins TRBV13 and TRBJ2-7; 10 nucleotides line up with TRBD1. There are 14 residues in the CDR3. J was trimmed by 6 bases and V by 4 bases; bases with no gene match: 6. Germline V gene lookup returns CDR1 PRHDT and CDR2 FYEKMQ (reference sequence). DNA of the CDR3: TGTGCCAGCAGCTCCCGACAGGGGGCAATCGAGCAGTACTTC. Encoded protein: CASSSRQGAIEQYF. The variable domain in full, with the rest retrieved from reference TRBV13 and TRBJ2-7, is AAGVIQSPRHLIKEKRETATLKCYPIPRHDTVYWYQQGPGQDPQFLISFYEKMQSDKGSIPDRFSAQQFSDYHSELNMSSLELGDSALYFCASSSRQGAIEQYFGPGTRLTVT.

The rearrangement joins TRBV4-2 to TRBJ2-5; D possibly corresponds to TRBD2 (8 bases). The CDR3 loop spans 14 amino acids. Germline V CDR1 and CDR2: LGHNA, YNFKEQ. V lost 4 bases to trimming and J lost 5 bases, with 14 bases between them. DNA of the CDR3: TGTGCCAGCAGCCTCCGGGAGGGGGCGGAGACCCAGTACTTC. Translation gives CASSLREGAETQYF.

The V gene is TRBV7-3, the J gene TRBJ2-5; 10 bases fit TRBD2. With V trimmed by 2 bases and J by 5 bases, 11 bases remained unmatched. From germline, CDR1 is SGHTA and CDR2 FQGTGA. This CDR3 is built from 17 residues. The CDR3 loop reads CASSLFGLAGVPETQYF. The DNA of the CDR3 is TGTGCCAGCAGCTTATTTGGCCTAGCGGGAGTCCCGGAGACCCAGTACTTC. Looking up the rest from reference TRBV7-3 and TRBJ2-5 gives the full variable domain: GAGVSQTPSNKVTEKGKYVELRCDPISGHTALYWYRQSLGQGPEFLIYFQGTGAADDSGLPNDRFFAVRPEGSVSTLKIQRTERGDSAVYLCASSLFGLAGVPETQYFGPGTRLLVL.

The rearrangement uses TRBV28 and TRBJ2-7; tentative D call: TRBD2 (7 bases). The ends were cut back, 5 bases at V and 5 bases at J, with 19 bases in the middle. The CDR3 loop spans 15 amino acids. The germline V gene encodes CDR1 MDHEN and CDR2 SYDVKM. The CDR3 DNA sequence: TGTGCCAGCAGTAGAGGGGGAGCGGGAACGGACGAGCAGTACTTC. This translates into CASSRGGAGTDEQYF. The variable domain in full, with the rest retrieved from reference TRBV28 and TRBJ2-7, is DVKVTQSSRYLVKRTGEKVFLECVQDMDHENMFWYRQDPGLGLRLIYFSYDVKMKEKGDIPEGYSVSREKKERFSLILESASTNQTSMYLCASSRGGAGTDEQYFGPGTRLTVT.

This clone was observed once. This chain connects TRBV19 to TRBJ2-6; D unresolved. This CDR3 has 15 amino acids. CDR1 is LNHDA, CDR2 SQIVND, per germline (reference sequence). Between the trimmed V and J ends, which lost 6 bases and 1 base, there was a span of 10 bases. CDR3 DNA: TGTGCCAGTAGGATCACCCAGTCTGGGGCCAACGTCCTGACTTTC. This sequence encodes CASRITQSGANVLTF.

This clone was seen a single time. This sequence joins TRBV18 and TRBJ2-7; maybe TRBD1 (5 bases). Trimming removed 6 bases from V and 1 base from J, with 13 bases in between. This CDR3 contains 14 residues. The germline gives CDR1 KGHSH, CDR2 LQKENI. CDR3: CASSPARQSYEQYF. DNA for the CDR3: TGTGCCAGCTCTCCTGCCAGACAGTCCTACGAGCAGTACTTC.

The genes are TRBV9 and TRBJ2-2; D not certain. Trimming removed 4 bases from V and 1 base from J, with 17 bases in between. Germline lookup yields CDR1 SGDLS and CDR2 YYNGEE. CDR3 length: 17 amino acids. The DNA for the CDR3 is TGTGCCAGCAGCCCTAGGGATTTTATAGGGAACACCGGGGAGCTGTTTTTT. Translating it yields CASSPRDFIGNTGELFF.

CDR3 sequence: CSVDSGTGGYNEQFF. In DNA, the CDR3 is TGCAGCGTTGACTCCGGGACTGGGGGGTACAATGAGCAGTTCTTC. This chain connects TRBV29-1 to TRBJ2-1; a weak D match, TRBD2 (6 bases). V lost 3 bases and J lost 4, with 16 bases in between. Germline V gene sequence: CDR1 SQVTM, CDR2 ANQGSEA. The CDR3 runs to 15 residues.

The chain is built from TRBV6-6 and TRBJ2-1; the D is unclear. The CDR3 consists of 12 residues. Germline V lookup: CDR1 MNHNY, CDR2 SVGAGI (reference sequence). The V end was cut by 2 bases, the J end by 8 bases, with 7 bases between. The CDR3 protein is CASSYVSDEQFF. CDR3 DNA: TGTGCCAGCAGTTACGTTTCAGATGAGCAGTTCTTC.

This chain joins TRBV5-6 and TRBJ1-5; no clear D gene. The germline gives CDR1 SGHDT, CDR2 YYEEEE. The CDR3 has 16 residues. V lost 4 bases and J lost 4, with 18 bases in between. For the CDR3, the DNA is TGTGCCAGCAGCCGGCGGGCTTGGAGTGAGAATCAGCCCCAGCATTTT. Its translation: CASSRRAWSENQPQHF.

The chain carries TRBV5-1 and TRBJ2-3; 7 positions match TRBD1. The V gene's germline CDR1 is SGHRS and CDR2 YFSETQ. The J segment lost 9 bases and the V segment lost 3 bases, leaving 7 bases of the junction unmatched. CDR3 length: 13 amino acids. Here the CDR3 reads CASSSTGEETQYF. The DNA of the CDR3 is TGCGCCAGCAGCTCCACAGGGGAAGAGACGCAGTATTTT.

CDR3 region: CSVLLWRDEQFF. The CDR3 DNA follows: TGCAGCGTTCTCTTGTGGAGGGATGAGCAGTTCTTC. The J gene is TRBJ2-1, the V gene TRBV29-1, with D tentatively TRBD2 (6 bases). The CDR3 contains 12 residues. V gave up 5 bases and J gave up 8 bases, with 13 bases separating them. Germline V gives CDR1 SQVTM, CDR2 ANQGSEA.

V usage is TRBV5-1 and J usage is TRBJ2-1; D is possibly TRBD1 or TRBD2 (6 bases each). CDR1 SGHRS and CDR2 YFSETQ come from the germline V gene. CDR3 size: 15 residues. V shed 0 bases and J shed 7 bases, with 14 bases lying between them. The CDR3 region has the DNA TGCGCCAGCAGCTTGGTTCAAGGGGGAGGTAATGAGCAGTTCTTC. Translating gives CASSLVQGGGNEQFF.

Only a few counts were recorded for this clone. The chain recombines TRBV7-6 with TRBJ2-2; unclear D gene. The CDR3 spans 14 residues. Germline CDR1 is SGHVS and CDR2 is FNYEAQ. The ends were cut back, 1 base at V and 2 bases at J, with 5 bases in the middle. CDR3 sequence: CASSLVSNTGELFF. The CDR3 nucleotides are TGTGCCAGCAGCTTAGTGTCCAACACCGGGGAGCTGTTTTTT.

This clone was counted a single time. This sequence joins TRBV7-2 and TRBJ2-5; TRBD1 might be the D (5 bases). Germline loops: CDR1 SGHTA, CDR2 FQGNSA. The CDR3 contains 15 residues. Trimming shortened V by 0 bases and J by 4 bases, and 12 bases separated the two germline ends. The CDR3 is CASSLAGPGGETQYF. DNA of the CDR3: TGTGCCAGCAGCTTAGCGGGGCCAGGCGGAGAGACCCAGTACTTC.